The rows below give T cell receptor beta chains drawn from one sample of a study of blood T cell repertoires in COVID-19. Sequenced by immunoSEQ multiplex PCR; TCRdb stores in-frame clones only, minus some. Altogether 40,000 to 45,000 clones are present, 70% to 90% being singletons, with the ten largest covering just under 8.5%. What was sequenced was peripheral blood. These receptors were taken from a man in his fifties or sixties with active COVID-19. Each CDR3 is given with its conserved first and last residue. D genes are given only for firm matches. A clone size is listed for some rows: how often the clone was seen (once, few, many), or a class if it is expanded.

clone_size,v_call,j_call,d_call,cdr3_aa,cdr3_nt
NA,TRBV6-2/TRBV6-3,TRBJ1-2,TRBD1,CASSSRQGRVEGYTF,TGTGCCAGCAGTTCCAGACAGGGCCGGGTGGAGGGCTACACCTTC
NA,TRBV2,TRBJ2-7,NA,CASSEAGQGENEQYF,TGTGCCAGCAGTGAAGCTGGCCAGGGTGAAAACGAGCAGTACTTC
NA,TRBV9,TRBJ2-5,NA,CASSALFQETQYF,TGTGCCAGCAGCGCCCTCTTCCAAGAGACCCAGTACTTC
NA,TRBV28,TRBJ1-1,NA,CASSFSDRNTEAFF,TGTGCCAGCAGTTTCTCCGACAGAAACACTGAAGCTTTCTTT
NA,TRBV4-1,TRBJ1-4,NA,CASSQDSVGATNEKLFF,TGCGCCAGCAGCCAAGATTCCGTAGGGGCAACTAATGAAAAACTGTTTTTT
NA,TRBV7-9,TRBJ1-2,TRBD1,CASSSFRTGGDGYTF,TGTGCCAGCAGCTCCTTCAGGACAGGGGGGGATGGCTACACCTTC
NA,TRBV19,TRBJ2-1,TRBD2,CASSTSGLAGGPRSIDEQFF,TGTGCCAGTAGTACCTCAGGACTAGCGGGAGGGCCTCGGAGTATTGATGAGCAGTTCTTC
NA,TRBV9,TRBJ1-2,NA,CASSVGGGASRGYTF,TGTGCCAGCAGCGTAGGGGGAGGGGCCTCCCGTGGCTACACCTTC
NA,TRBV4-1,TRBJ1-6,TRBD1,CASSQVPGQGNSPLHF,TGCGCCAGCAGCCAAGTCCCCGGACAGGGGAATTCACCCCTCCACTTT
NA,TRBV2,TRBJ2-7,NA,CASVSTYSYEQYF,TGTGCCAGCGTGTCCACTTACTCCTACGAGCAGTACTTC
NA,TRBV6-1,TRBJ2-1,NA,CASSEVRDNEQFF,TGTGCCAGCAGTGAAGTTCGGGATAATGAGCAGTTCTTC
once,TRBV30,TRBJ2-7,NA,CAWSAGESYEQYF,TGTGCCTGGAGTGCGGGGGAATCCTACGAGCAGTACTTC
NA,TRBV3-1/TRBV3-2,TRBJ1-1,NA,CASSHLAGGGAFF,TGTGCCAGCAGCCACCTCGCCGGTGGCGGAGCTTTCTTT
NA,TRBV3-1/TRBV3-2,TRBJ2-3,TRBD2,CASSQDLAGGADTQYF,TGTGCCAGCAGCCAAGATCTGGCGGGAGGGGCCGATACGCAGTATTTT
NA,TRBV18,TRBJ1-1,NA,CASSQQGNTEAFF,TGTGCCAGCTCTCAACAGGGGAACACTGAAGCTTTCTTT
NA,TRBV4-3,TRBJ2-1,NA,CASSQDIGGRGNEQFF,TGCGCCAGCAGCCAAGATATAGGGGGAAGGGGTAATGAGCAGTTCTTC
NA,TRBV28,TRBJ2-2,TRBD1,CASSPTGLNTGELFF,TGTGCCAGCAGTCCGACAGGGCTCAACACCGGGGAGCTGTTTTTT
NA,TRBV18,TRBJ2-7,NA,CASSPGAERYEQYF,TGTGCCAGCTCACCAGGGGCAGAACGATACGAGCAGTACTTC
NA,TRBV5-1,TRBJ2-3,NA,CASSQGQGTDTQYF,TGCGCCAGCTCTCAGGGCCAGGGCACAGATACGCAGTATTTT
NA,TRBV19,TRBJ1-1,NA,CASSIQGRVDTEAFF,TGTGCCAGTAGTATACAGGGGCGCGTGGACACTGAAGCTTTCTTT
NA,TRBV7-3,TRBJ1-1,TRBD1,CASSLTGGNTEAFF,TGTGCCAGCAGTCTTACAGGGGGTAACACTGAAGCTTTCTTT
NA,TRBV10-3,TRBJ2-2,NA,CATLSRGYVEGNTGELFF,TGTGCCACCCTCTCTCGGGGGTACGTGGAAGGGAACACCGGGGAGCTGTTTTTT
few,TRBV7-7,TRBJ2-1,NA,CASSFRFGDHNEQFF,TGTGCTAGCAGCTTTAGGTTCGGGGATCACAATGAGCAGTTCTTC
NA,TRBV4-2,TRBJ1-4,TRBD1,CASRAQGAGEKLFF,TGTGCCAGCAGAGCTCAGGGGGCAGGGGAAAAACTGTTTTTT
NA,TRBV7-2,TRBJ2-7,TRBD2,CASSPRLAGGEQYF,TGTGCCAGCAGCCCGCGTCTAGCGGGAGGCGAGCAGTACTTC
NA,TRBV7-2,TRBJ2-6,NA,CASSLVAVSGANVLTF,TGTGCCAGCAGCTTAGTCGCGGTCTCTGGGGCCAACGTCCTGACTTTC
NA,TRBV11-2,TRBJ2-7,TRBD1,CASNSPGQGSYEQYF,TGTGCCAGCAATTCACCGGGACAGGGATCCTACGAGCAGTACTTC
NA,TRBV5-1,TRBJ2-7,TRBD2,CASSAKDVAGAYEQYF,TGCGCCAGCAGCGCAAAGGACGTAGCGGGAGCCTACGAGCAGTACTTC
NA,TRBV25-1,TRBJ2-3,TRBD1,CASSVTGGSTDTQYF,TGTGCCAGCAGTGTAACAGGGGGTAGCACAGATACGCAGTATTTT
NA,TRBV28,TRBJ2-7,TRBD2,CASSLTRGGRGPRQYF,TGTGCCAGCAGTTTAACGCGGGGGGGTAGGGGCCCGAGGCAGTACTTC
NA,TRBV29-1,TRBJ2-2,TRBD1,CSVETGGFFTGELFF,TGCAGCGTTGAGACAGGGGGCTTCTTCACCGGGGAGCTGTTTTTT
NA,TRBV2,TRBJ2-5,NA,CATYGTQETQYF,TGTGCCACTTACGGGACACAAGAGACCCAGTACTTC
NA,TRBV5-1,TRBJ2-7,TRBD2,CASSTRTSGPSYEQYF,TGCGCCAGCAGCACTCGGACTAGCGGGCCGTCCTACGAGCAGTACTTC
NA,TRBV6-2/TRBV6-3,TRBJ1-5,TRBD1,CASSYRGTVGNQPQHF,TGTGCCAGCAGTTATAGAGGGACAGTCGGCAATCAGCCCCAGCATTTT
NA,TRBV7-9,TRBJ1-1,NA,CASSLNRDVNTEAFF,TGTGCCAGCAGCTTAAACAGGGACGTGAACACTGAAGCTTTCTTT
NA,TRBV5-1,TRBJ2-1,TRBD2,CASFREGRDNEQFF,TGCGCCAGCTTTCGGGAGGGGAGAGACAATGAGCAGTTCTTC
NA,TRBV11-3,TRBJ2-1,TRBD1,CASSSQTGGMYEQFF,TGTGCCAGCAGCTCTCAGACAGGGGGCATGTATGAGCAGTTCTTC
NA,TRBV18,TRBJ1-2,TRBD1,CASSPGSGRQGVAGYTF,TGTGCCAGCTCACCAGGCTCCGGACGGCAGGGGGTAGCTGGCTACACCTTC
NA,TRBV7-2,TRBJ2-1,TRBD2,CASSLGGLAVSYNEQFF,TGTGCCAGCAGCTTAGGGGGACTAGCGGTTTCCTACAATGAGCAGTTCTTC
NA,TRBV10-2,TRBJ1-1,TRBD1,CASRSGTELTEAFF,TGCGCCAGCAGATCGGGGACAGAACTCACTGAAGCTTTCTTT
once,TRBV7-9,TRBJ1-2,NA,CASSRPPGLKDYGYTF,TGTGCCAGCAGCCGGCCCCCAGGGTTAAAGGACTATGGCTACACCTTC
NA,TRBV3-1/TRBV3-2,TRBJ2-5,TRBD2,CASGAGGPIQETQYF,TGTGCCAGCGGGGCGGGAGGGCCCATCCAAGAGACCCAGTACTTC
NA,TRBV27,TRBJ1-1,TRBD1,CASSPGTGGNTEAFF,TGTGCCAGCAGTCCCGGGACAGGGGGCAACACTGAAGCTTTCTTT
NA,TRBV5-8,TRBJ2-7,NA,CASSLNTYEQYF,TGTGCCAGCAGCTTGAATACCTACGAGCAGTACTTC
NA,TRBV19,TRBJ2-7,NA,CASSITGSSYEQYF,TGTGCCAGTAGCATCACAGGGAGCTCCTACGAGCAGTACTTC
NA,TRBV7-6,TRBJ2-3,TRBD2,CASRLAGSAADTQYF,TGTGCCAGCAGACTAGCGGGATCGGCGGCGGATACGCAGTATTTT
NA,TRBV5-6,TRBJ2-1,TRBD2,CASSYGLATDNEQFF,TGTGCCAGCAGCTATGGACTAGCCACGGACAATGAGCAGTTCTTC
NA,TRBV4-1,TRBJ2-3,TRBD2,CASSQGRLAGADTQYF,TGCGCCAGCAGCCAAGGTAGACTAGCGGGAGCAGATACGCAGTATTTT
NA,TRBV18,TRBJ2-1,TRBD2,CASSPGLDLYNEQFF,TGTGCCAGCTCACCGGGACTAGACCTCTACAATGAGCAGTTCTTC
NA,TRBV18,TRBJ2-3,NA,CASSPSADTDTQYF,TGTGCCAGCTCCCCTAGCGCGGACACAGATACGCAGTATTTT
NA,TRBV12-5,TRBJ1-5,NA,CASGLVDGLGPNQPQHF,TGTGCTAGTGGTTTGGTAGACGGACTAGGACCGAATCAGCCCCAGCATTTT
NA,TRBV2,TRBJ2-1,TRBD2,CASGEREVVEQFF,TGTGCCAGTGGGGAGCGGGAGGTAGTTGAGCAGTTCTTC